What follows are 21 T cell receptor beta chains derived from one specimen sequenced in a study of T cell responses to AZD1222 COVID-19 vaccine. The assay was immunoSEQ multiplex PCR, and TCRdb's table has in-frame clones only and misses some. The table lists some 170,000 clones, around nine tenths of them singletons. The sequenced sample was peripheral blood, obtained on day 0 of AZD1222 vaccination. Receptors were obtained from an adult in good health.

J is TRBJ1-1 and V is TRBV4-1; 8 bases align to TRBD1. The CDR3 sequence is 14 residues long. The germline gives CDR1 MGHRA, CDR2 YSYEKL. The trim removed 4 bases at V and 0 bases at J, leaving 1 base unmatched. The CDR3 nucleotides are TGCGCCAGCAGCCTGACAGGGGTGAACACTGAAGCTTTCTTT. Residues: CASSLTGVNTEAFF.

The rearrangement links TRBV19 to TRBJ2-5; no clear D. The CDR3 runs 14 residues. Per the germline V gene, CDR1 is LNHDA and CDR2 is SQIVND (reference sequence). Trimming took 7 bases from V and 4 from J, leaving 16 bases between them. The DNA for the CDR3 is TGTGCCAGTAAGCACGAAGGCCCAACAGAGACCCAGTACTTC. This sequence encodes CASKHEGPTETQYF.

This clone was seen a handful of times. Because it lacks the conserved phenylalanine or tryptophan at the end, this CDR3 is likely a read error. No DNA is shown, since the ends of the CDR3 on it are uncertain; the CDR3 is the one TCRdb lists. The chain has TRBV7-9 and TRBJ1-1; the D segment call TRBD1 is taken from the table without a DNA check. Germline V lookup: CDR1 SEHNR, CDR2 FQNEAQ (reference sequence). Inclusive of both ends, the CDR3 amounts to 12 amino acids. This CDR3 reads CASSLAGTDRDI.

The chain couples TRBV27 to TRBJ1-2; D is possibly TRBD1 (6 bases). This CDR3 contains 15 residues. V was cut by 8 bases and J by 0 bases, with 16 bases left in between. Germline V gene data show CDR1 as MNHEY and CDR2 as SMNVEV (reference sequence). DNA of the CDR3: TGTGCCAGCGGCTTCGGGGGGGCAGCTAACTATGGCTACACCTTC. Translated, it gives CASGFGGAANYGYTF.

The CDR3 DNA follows: TGTGCCAGCAGTTCAAACACTGAAGCTTTCTTT. Amino acid sequence: CASSSNTEAFF. The chain joins TRBV2 to TRBJ1-1; D not resolved. The ends were cut back, 5 bases at V and 2 bases at J, with 3 bases in the middle. This CDR3 has 11 amino acids. Germline CDR1 is SNHLY and CDR2 is FYNNEI.

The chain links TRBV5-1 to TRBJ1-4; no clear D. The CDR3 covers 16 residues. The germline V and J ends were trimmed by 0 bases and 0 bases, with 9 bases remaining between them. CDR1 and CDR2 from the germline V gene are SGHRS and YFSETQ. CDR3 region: CASSLANEATNEKLFF. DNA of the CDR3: TGCGCCAGCAGCTTGGCTAATGAGGCAACTAATGAAAAACTGTTTTTT.

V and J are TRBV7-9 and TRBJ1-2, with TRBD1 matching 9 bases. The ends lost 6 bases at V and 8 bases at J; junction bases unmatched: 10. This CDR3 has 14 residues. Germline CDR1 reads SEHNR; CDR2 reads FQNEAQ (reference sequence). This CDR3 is CASRQGQGTIGYTF. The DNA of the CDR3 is TGTGCCAGCAGGCAGGGACAGGGAACGATCGGCTACACCTTC.

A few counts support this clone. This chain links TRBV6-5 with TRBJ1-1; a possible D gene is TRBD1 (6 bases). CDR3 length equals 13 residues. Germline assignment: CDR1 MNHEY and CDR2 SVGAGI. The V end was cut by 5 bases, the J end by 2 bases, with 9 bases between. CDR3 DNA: TGTGCCAGCAGTAGACAGGCAAACACTGAAGCTTTCTTT. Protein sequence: CASSRQANTEAFF.

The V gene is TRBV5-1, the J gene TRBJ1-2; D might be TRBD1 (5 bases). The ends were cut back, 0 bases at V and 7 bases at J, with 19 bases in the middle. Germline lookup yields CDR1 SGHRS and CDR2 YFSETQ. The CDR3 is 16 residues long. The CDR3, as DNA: TGCGCCAGCAGCTTGGACGTCCCAGGGAGTGGTGGTGGCTACACCTTC. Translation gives CASSLDVPGSGGGYTF.

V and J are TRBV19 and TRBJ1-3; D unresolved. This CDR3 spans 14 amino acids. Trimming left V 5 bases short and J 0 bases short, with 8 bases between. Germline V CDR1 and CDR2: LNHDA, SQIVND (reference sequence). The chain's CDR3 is CASSEVSSGNTIYF. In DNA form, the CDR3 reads TGTGCCAGTAGTGAGGTTAGCTCTGGAAACACCATATATTTT.

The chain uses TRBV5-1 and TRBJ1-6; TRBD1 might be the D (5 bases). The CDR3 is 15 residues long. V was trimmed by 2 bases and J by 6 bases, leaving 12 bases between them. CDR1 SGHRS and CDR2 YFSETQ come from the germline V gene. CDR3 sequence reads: CASSFQGLLNSPLHF. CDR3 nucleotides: TGCGCCAGCAGCTTTCAGGGACTCCTTAATTCACCCCTCCACTTT.

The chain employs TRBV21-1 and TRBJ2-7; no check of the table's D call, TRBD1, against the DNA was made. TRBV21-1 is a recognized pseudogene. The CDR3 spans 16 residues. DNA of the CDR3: TGTGCCAGCAGCAAACCCTCAACAGGGCATCGGTACGAGCAGTACTTC. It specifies CASSKPSTGHRYEQYF.

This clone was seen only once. CDR3 sequence reads: CASSINFLSGNTIYF. CDR3 in DNA: TGTGCCAGTAGTATCAATTTTCTCTCTGGAAACACCATATATTTT. This chain joins TRBV19 and TRBJ1-3; no reliable D call. V was clipped by 3 bases and J by 0 bases, with 9 bases between them. The CDR3 loop spans 15 amino acids. Germline values: CDR1 LNHDA, CDR2 SQIVND (reference sequence).

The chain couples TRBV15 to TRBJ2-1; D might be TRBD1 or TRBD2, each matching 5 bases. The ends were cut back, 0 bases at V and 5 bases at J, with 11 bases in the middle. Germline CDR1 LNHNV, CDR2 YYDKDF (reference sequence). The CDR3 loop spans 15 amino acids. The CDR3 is CATSRDQGAHNEQFF. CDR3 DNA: TGTGCCACCAGCAGAGATCAGGGAGCCCACAATGAGCAGTTCTTC.

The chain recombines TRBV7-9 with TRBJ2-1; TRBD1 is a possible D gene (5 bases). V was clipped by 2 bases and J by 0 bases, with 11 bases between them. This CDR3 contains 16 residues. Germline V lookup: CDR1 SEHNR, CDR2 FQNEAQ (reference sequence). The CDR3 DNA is TGTGCCAGCAGCTTAACAGGACAAAACTCCTACAATGAGCAGTTCTTC. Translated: CASSLTGQNSYNEQFF.

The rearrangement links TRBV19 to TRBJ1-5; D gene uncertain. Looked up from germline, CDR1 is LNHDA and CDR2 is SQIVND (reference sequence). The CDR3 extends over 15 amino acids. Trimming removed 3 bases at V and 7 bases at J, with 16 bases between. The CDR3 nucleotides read TGTGCCAGTAGTATTCCCCCTCCGGCAGGACAGCCCCAGCATTTT. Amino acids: CASSIPPPAGQPQHF. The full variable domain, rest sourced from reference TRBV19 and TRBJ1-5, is DGGITQSPKYLFRKEGQNVTLSCEQNLNHDAMYWYRQDPGQGLRLIYYSQIVNDFQKGDIAEGYSVSREKKESFPLTVTSAQKNPTAFYLCASSIPPPAGQPQHFGDGTRLSIL.

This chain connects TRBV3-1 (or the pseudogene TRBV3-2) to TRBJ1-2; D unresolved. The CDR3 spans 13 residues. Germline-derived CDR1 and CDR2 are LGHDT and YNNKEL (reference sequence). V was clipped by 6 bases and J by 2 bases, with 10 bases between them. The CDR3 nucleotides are TGTGCCAGCAGTTTAACAGAGAACTATGGCTACACCTTC. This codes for CASSLTENYGYTF.

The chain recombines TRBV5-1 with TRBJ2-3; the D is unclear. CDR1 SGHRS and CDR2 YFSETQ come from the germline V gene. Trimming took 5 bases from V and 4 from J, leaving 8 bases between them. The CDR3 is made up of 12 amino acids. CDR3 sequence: CASSIEADTQYF. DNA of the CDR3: TGCGCCAGCAGTATTGAAGCAGATACGCAGTATTTT.

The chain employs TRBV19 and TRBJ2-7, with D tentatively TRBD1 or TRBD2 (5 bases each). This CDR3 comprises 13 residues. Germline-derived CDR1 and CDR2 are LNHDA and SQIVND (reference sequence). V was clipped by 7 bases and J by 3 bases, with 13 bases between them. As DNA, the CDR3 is TGTGCCAGTAAGAGGGGAGCAGGCTACGAGCAGTACTTC. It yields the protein CASKRGAGYEQYF.

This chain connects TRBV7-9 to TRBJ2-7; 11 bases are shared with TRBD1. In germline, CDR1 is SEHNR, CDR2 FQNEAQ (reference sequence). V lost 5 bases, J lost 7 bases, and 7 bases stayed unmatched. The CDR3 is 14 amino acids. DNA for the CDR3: TGTGCCAGCAGCGCGGGACAGGGGGTAGGGGAGCAGTACTTC. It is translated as CASSAGQGVGEQYF.

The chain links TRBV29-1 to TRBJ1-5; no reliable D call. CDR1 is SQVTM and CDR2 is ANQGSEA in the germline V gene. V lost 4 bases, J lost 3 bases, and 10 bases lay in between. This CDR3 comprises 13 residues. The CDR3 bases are TGCAGCGTTGCCTCGGGTGTCAATCAGCCCCAGCATTTT. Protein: CSVASGVNQPQHF. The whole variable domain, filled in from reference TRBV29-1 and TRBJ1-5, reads SAVISQKPSRDICQRGTSLTIQCQVDSQVTMMFWYRQQPGQSLTLIATANQGSEATYESGFVIDKFPISRPNLTFSTLTVSNMSPEDSSIYLCSVASGVNQPQHFGDGTRLSIL.